The entry below describes one T cell receptor beta chain. No antigen is known for it. The data are from a study of OX40 agonist ivuxolimab in advanced cancers. As for the study in general: Three patients showed partial responses: one hepatocellular carcinoma and two cutaneous melanoma cases. Notes on the study in general: No antigen was identified for the clonally expanded peripheral T cells. More expanded clones were found, on average, in CD8+ than in CD4+ T cells.

The CDR3 is 16 residues long. Germline loops: CDR1 SGHRS, CDR2 YFSETQ. With 4 bases removed from V and 5 bases from J, the gap between germline ends came to 19 bases. Samples were taken at baseline and on day 1 of cycles 4 and 7. Profiled with immunoSEQ multiplex PCR; TCRdb holds only in-frame clones, not every one. The table includes under 65,000 clones, around 93% detected once. J is TRBJ2-1 and V is TRBV5-1, with D hard to call. This TCR derives from an adult with an advanced solid tumor such as melanoma, head and neck, liver or kidney cancer. The material was CD4+ or CD8+ T cells sorted from blood, obtained in a trial of the OX40 agonist ivuxolimab. The CDR3 DNA reads TGCGCCAGCAGCGCGCTGAACTACGTAGGAAACAATGAGCAGTTCTTC. As protein: CASSALNYVGNNEQFF.